The sequence of this T cell receptor beta chain was determined in a study of CXCR3-negative and CXCR3-positive naive CD8 T cells. Study context: Sequencing brought in 150 million or so TRB reads altogether, and each library got about 1.5 +/- 0.3 million.

Whole-study results and caveats: Naive cells positive for CXCR3 carried more hydrophobic TRB CDR3s than CXCR3-negative ones.

Every individual CD8+ T cell subset underwent sorting in triplicate at 250,000 to 300,000 cells apiece. CDR3 size: 13 residues. Notes on this clonotype: Its antigen is not identified.

The authors prepared UMI-labeled TRB cDNA libraries by 5' RACE. TCRdb processed the 5' RACE reads again and assigns one entry to each CDR3 protein, with no DNA. The clone table shows some 130,000 distinct CDR3 sequences, with the ten largest holding approximately 0.54%. Sequenced input: naive CXCR3+ CD8+ T cells from blood. Regarding subset: CD45RO-CCR7+CD27+CD95- naive CD8+ T cells expressing CXCR3 (TNR3+). This receptor was identified in a human donor in good health. Some clones in this sample may be carry-over from other donors' samples. This sequence joins TRBV12-3 or TRBV12-4 and TRBJ2-5. CDR3 sequence reads: CASSYGVPETQYF.